A selection of T cell receptor beta chains follows, all from one sample in a study of blood T cell repertoires in COVID-19. Assay used: immunoSEQ multiplex PCR; TCRdb lists only in-frame clones, some missing. The sample consists of about 180,000 clones, 70% to 85% of them appearing once. Input material: PBMCs or T cells enriched from blood (not recorded which). These receptors were taken from a man aged 50-60 years who had recovered from COVID-19. Both conserved end residues are part of each CDR3. Clone size is given for some rows only: seen once, a few or many times, or a class if the clone is expanded.

TRBV6-6 NA 15 CASSYWDRSTDTQYF
TRBV30 NA 14 CALSTIQGNQPQHF
TRBV28 once 15 CASSPPQGHNEKLFF
TRBV30 NA 14 CAWTRDRVMSTIYF
TRBV7-8 few 15 CASSLSGLSGNTIYF
TRBV24-1 NA 13 CATSDPPLNEQFF
TRBV5-1 NA 16 CASSKTGHLQFYEQYF
TRBV7-2 NA 15 CASSPPGVAGDTQYF
TRBV4-2 NA 16 CASSQGQESSYNEQFF
TRBV5-1 NA 17 CASSLGRTGTEGGEQFF
TRBV12-3/TRBV12-4 NA 13 CASSLQVGYIQYF
TRBV5-6 NA 14 CASTPSQVPDTQYF
TRBV18 NA 15 CASSPYRASTDTQYF
TRBV30 NA 16 CAWSVRGGYSGNTIYF
TRBV6-5 NA 12 CASSPSPDTQYF
TRBV7-2 NA 15 CASSQRLRGLNEQYF
TRBV6-1 NA 14 CASSDDRGSYEQYF
TRBV10-3 NA 14 CAISAGEGNQPQHF
TRBV10-2 NA 14 CASRGQGDGNTIYF
TRBV5-1 NA 14 CASRLDQGPYGYTF
TRBV5-4 NA 15 CASSLTTGGNTEAFF
TRBV19 NA 15 CASTLTGYSNQPQHF
TRBV30 NA 14 CAWSDGGAGNTIYF
TRBV7-9 NA 13 CASSPVVNTEAFF
TRBV6-5 NA 14 CASSSPRGANVLTF
TRBV30 NA 17 CAWSVRMTGGLNYGYTF
TRBV30 NA 11 CAWMRVYEQYF
TRBV9 NA 12 CASAPGEYGYTF
TRBV7-2 NA 13 CASSPDTNYGYTF
TRBV19 NA 15 CASSILGTGAYEQYF
TRBV27 NA 14 CASSPTGNPYEQYF
TRBV14 NA 15 CASSHTRVGTGELFF
TRBV19 NA 13 CASSLTITSEAFF
TRBV11-1 NA 15 CASSLLGTATYGYTF
TRBV5-6 NA 15 CASSLRGQGNQPQHF
TRBV18 NA 13 CASSTDRVETQYF
TRBV24-1 NA 14 CATSDSGGNQPQHF
TRBV10-3 NA 15 CAISETSPPQETQYF
TRBV5-6 once 18 CASSPRDRGQVRANEQFF
TRBV4-1 NA 16 CASSLRQDFSTDTQYF
TRBV5-1 NA 14 CASSTGTFQETQYF